The 19 T cell receptor beta chains below come from one sample, sequenced in a study of OX40 agonist ivuxolimab in advanced cancers. Some clones are missing from TCRdb's copy, which holds only in-frame ones; the method was immunoSEQ multiplex PCR. The sample consists of approximately 60,000 clones, approximately 90% of them appearing once. This material consisted of CD4+ or CD8+ T cells sorted from blood, taken in a trial of the OX40 agonist ivuxolimab. The receptor source for this set is an adult with an advanced solid tumor such as melanoma, head and neck, liver or kidney cancer.

The chain couples TRBV4-1 to TRBJ2-5; possible D gene TRBD1, 5 bases. Trimming stripped 0 bases from V and 2 bases from J, with 10 bases between. Germline values: CDR1 MGHRA, CDR2 YSYEKL. CDR3 length equals 15 residues. The CDR3 protein is CASSQEGRVQETQYF. The CDR3 nucleotides are TGCGCCAGCAGCCAAGAGGGCAGGGTACAAGAGACCCAGTACTTC.

This sequence joins TRBV5-1 and TRBJ2-7; TRBD1 is a possible D gene (6 bases). Trimming removed 4 bases at V and 6 bases at J, with 26 bases between. The germline CDR1 and CDR2 sequences are SGHRS and YFSETQ. The CDR3 contains 17 residues. CDR3 sequence: CASSPLEFEGEALEQYF. The CDR3 DNA reads TGCGCCAGCAGCCCGCTTGAGTTTGAGGGGGAAGCCCTCGAGCAGTACTTC. Variable domain in full (rest from reference TRBV5-1 and TRBJ2-7): KAGVTQTPRYLIKTRGQQVTLSCSPISGHRSVSWYQQTPGQGLQFLFEYFSETQRNKGNFPGRFSGRQFSNSRSEMNVSTLELGDSALYLCASSPLEFEGEALEQYFGPGTRLTVT.

The chain links TRBV6-1 to TRBJ2-7; D is unresolved. CDR1 and CDR2 (germline): MNHNS, SASEGT. This CDR3 region has 12 residues. Trimming removed 3 bases at V and 4 bases at J, with 7 bases between. As DNA, the CDR3 is TGTGCCAGCAGTGATCGAGGTTACGAGCAGTACTTC. This sequence encodes CASSDRGYEQYF.

This clone was picked up one time. The genes are TRBV27 and TRBJ1-2; D gene ambiguous. Germline V gives CDR1 MNHEY, CDR2 SMNVEV (reference sequence). The CDR3 is 15 residues long. With 3 bases removed from V and 0 bases from J, the gap between germline ends came to 11 bases. CDR3 in DNA: TGTGCCAGCAGTTTTACCAGCGTCACTAACTATGGCTACACCTTC. Translating gives CASSFTSVTNYGYTF.

The CDR3 here is CASSNDRGRETQYF. The CDR3 DNA reads as TGTGCCAGCAGCAACGACAGGGGGAGGGAGACCCAGTACTTC. The chain couples TRBV21-1 to TRBJ2-5; TRBD1, as called in the table, went unchecked against the DNA. TRBV21-1 is a pseudogene. This CDR3 spans 14 amino acids.

The chain uses TRBV10-2 and TRBJ1-1; TRBD1 matches at 7 bases. This CDR3 region has 12 residues. The germline CDR1 and CDR2 sequences are WSHSY and SAAADI. The V gene end was trimmed by 6 bases and the J gene end by 7 bases; junction bases not matched to a gene: 5. Here the CDR3 reads CASSTGASEAFF. DNA for the CDR3: TGCGCCAGCAGCACAGGGGCGAGTGAAGCTTTCTTT.

The chain has TRBV19 and TRBJ2-5; no firm D call. This CDR3 has 14 residues. Germline V lookup: CDR1 LNHDA, CDR2 SQIVND (reference sequence). Trimming removed 5 bases from V and 5 bases from J, with 15 bases in between. The CDR3 region is CASSPYPSRETQYF. The CDR3 DNA is TGTGCCAGTAGTCCCTACCCGAGTAGGGAGACCCAGTACTTC.

The chain combines TRBV6-1 with TRBJ1-1, with 7 bases matching TRBD1. Per the germline V gene, CDR1 is MNHNS and CDR2 is SASEGT. The CDR3 contains 17 residues. V shed 3 bases, J shed 5 bases, and the junction held 15 bases outside the gene matches. CDR3 region: CASSELRTGGGSTEAFF. CDR3 coding DNA: TGTGCCAGCAGTGAGCTTAGGACAGGAGGCGGGAGTACTGAAGCTTTCTTT.

CDR3 protein: CAIGRQGVNTGELFF. CDR3 DNA: TGTGCCATCGGAAGACAGGGGGTTAACACCGGGGAGCTGTTTTTT. The chain is built from TRBV10-3 and TRBJ2-2, with TRBD1 identical over 9 bases. V was pared by 8 bases and J by 2 bases, with 6 bases of the junction left unmatched. The CDR3 runs to 15 residues. Per the germline V gene, CDR1 is ENHRY and CDR2 is SYGVKD.

J is TRBJ2-1 and V is TRBV5-1; 9 bases map to TRBD2. CDR1 is SGHRS, CDR2 YFSETQ, per germline. The CDR3 consists of 15 residues. With 0 bases clipped from V and 10 bases from J, the junction kept 8 bases outside the gene matches. The CDR3 sequence is CASSLAARGGIEQFF. CDR3 bases: TGCGCCAGCAGCTTGGCGGCGCGGGGGGGCATCGAGCAGTTCTTC.

The J gene is TRBJ2-7, the V gene TRBV7-9; possibly TRBD1 or TRBD2 for D (6 bases each). Trimming shortened V by 3 bases and J by 3 bases, and 15 bases separated the two germline ends. This CDR3 is 15 amino acids long. Germline CDR1 SEHNR, CDR2 FQNEAQ (reference sequence). This CDR3 is CASSFGGRSVYEQYF. CDR3 DNA sequence: TGTGCCAGCAGCTTCGGGGGCCGATCAGTCTACGAGCAGTACTTC.

The chain joins TRBV5-1 to TRBJ1-1; TRBD1 is a possible D gene (6 bases). V was pared by 0 bases and J by 6 bases, with 18 bases between. From germline, CDR1 is SGHRS and CDR2 YFSETQ. The CDR3 consists of 16 residues. The CDR3 protein is CASSLARSGGGPEAFF. In nucleotides, the CDR3 is TGCGCCAGCAGCTTGGCCAGGTCGGGGGGCGGGCCTGAAGCTTTCTTT. The variable domain in full, completed from reference TRBV5-1 and TRBJ1-1, reads KAGVTQTPRYLIKTRGQQVTLSCSPISGHRSVSWYQQTPGQGLQFLFEYFSETQRNKGNFPGRFSGRQFSNSRSEMNVSTLELGDSALYLCASSLARSGGGPEAFFGQGTRLTVV.

This chain joins TRBV19 and TRBJ2-5; tentatively, D is TRBD2 (5 bases). The CDR3 consists of 16 residues. In germline, CDR1 is LNHDA, CDR2 SQIVND (reference sequence). V shed 3 bases and J shed 5 bases, with 19 bases lying between them. The CDR3 sequence: CASSIGSRWGVETQYF. In nucleotides, the CDR3 is TGTGCCAGTAGTATTGGGTCGCGGTGGGGAGTTGAGACCCAGTACTTC.

The chain carries TRBV27 and TRBJ2-1; TRBD2 matches 14 bases. Germline V gene sequence: CDR1 MNHEY, CDR2 SMNVEV (reference sequence). With 5 bases clipped from V and 8 bases from J, the junction kept 23 bases outside the gene matches. This CDR3 contains 21 residues. CDR3 bases: TGTGCCAGCAGTATTCGGACAGGGGGCTTAGGACTAGCGGGAGGTAGGTATGAGCAGTTCTTC. Its protein is CASSIRTGGLGLAGGRYEQFF.

The chain combines TRBV5-5 with TRBJ1-4, with D unclear. V was pared by 1 base and J by 0 bases, with 13 bases between. Germline CDR1 is SGHKS and CDR2 is YYEKEE (reference sequence). The CDR3 totals 17 residues. The DNA of the CDR3 is TGTGCCAGCAGCTTGAACTGGGTCCCTGCAACTAATGAAAAACTGTTTTTT. Translated, it gives CASSLNWVPATNEKLFF.

V is TRBV7-6 and J is TRBJ1-2; 7 bases match TRBD1. V shed 5 bases, J shed 6 bases, and the junction held 9 bases outside the gene matches. Germline V lookup: CDR1 SGHVS, CDR2 FNYEAQ. The CDR3 sequence is 14 residues long. The chain's CDR3 is CASSDFHQGDGYTF. Here the CDR3 DNA reads TGTGCCAGCAGCGACTTCCACCAGGGGGATGGCTACACCTTC.

The chain links TRBV13 to TRBJ1-1; D remains unclear. This CDR3 is built from 11 residues. V was shortened by 6 bases and J by 5 bases, with 7 bases between the two germline ends. CDR1 is PRHDT, CDR2 FYEKMQ, per germline (reference sequence). CDR3 sequence reads: CASRGKTEAFF. The CDR3 DNA is TGTGCCAGCAGAGGGAAGACTGAAGCTTTCTTT.

This sequence joins TRBV6-1 and TRBJ2-7, with D perhaps matching TRBD1 (6 bases). The germline CDR1 and CDR2 sequences are MNHNS and SASEGT. V was clipped by 6 bases and J by 1 base, with 10 bases between them. The CDR3 sequence is 13 residues long. CDR3 protein: CASRPQGSYEQYF. CDR3 sequence (DNA): TGTGCCAGCAGGCCACAGGGTTCCTACGAGCAGTACTTC.

This sequence joins TRBV30 and TRBJ1-3; D may be TRBD1 (5 bases). Trimming took off 6 bases at V and 4 bases at J, with 16 bases between the two ends. Germline CDR1 and CDR2: GTSNPN and SVGIG (reference sequence). CDR3 length: 14 residues. CDR3 region: CACPGRSRGNTIYF. In DNA, the CDR3 is TGTGCCTGCCCGGGACGGAGTCGAGGAAACACCATATATTTT.